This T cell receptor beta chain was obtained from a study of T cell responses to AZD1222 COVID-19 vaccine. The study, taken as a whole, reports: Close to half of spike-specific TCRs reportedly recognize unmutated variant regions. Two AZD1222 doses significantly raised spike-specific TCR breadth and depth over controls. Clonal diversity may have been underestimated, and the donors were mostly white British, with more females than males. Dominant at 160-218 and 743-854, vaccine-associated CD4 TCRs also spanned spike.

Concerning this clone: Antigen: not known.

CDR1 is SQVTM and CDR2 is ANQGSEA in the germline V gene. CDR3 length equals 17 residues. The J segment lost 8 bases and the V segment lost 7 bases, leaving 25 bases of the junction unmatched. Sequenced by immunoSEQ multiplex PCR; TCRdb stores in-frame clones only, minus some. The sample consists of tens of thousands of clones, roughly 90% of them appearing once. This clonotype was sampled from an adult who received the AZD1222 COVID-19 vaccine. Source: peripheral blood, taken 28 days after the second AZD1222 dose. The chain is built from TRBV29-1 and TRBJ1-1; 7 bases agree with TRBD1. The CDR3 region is CSATSKAETGVRTEAFF. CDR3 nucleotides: TGCAGCGCTACCTCCAAGGCCGAAACAGGGGTTAGGACCGAAGCTTTCTTT.